What follows is one T cell receptor beta chain and its context. What this receptor recognizes is not known. Base qualities are not recorded, but no much larger clone differs from it by a single base. The data were obtained in a study of vaccination effects on CD4 cells after COVID-19 (dated by TCRdb to about 2022). Study-level background: In the ViraFEST assay, PBMC were stimulated with viral peptide pools, and TCR sequencing was then used to find antigen-specific CD4+ T cell clonotypes based on their expansion. Across the study, the median time from the second dose to post-vaccine sampling was 72 days (range 14 to 241). Two million PBMC per well were cultured in IMDM with roughly 5% human AB serum, 8.5 to 10 IU/ml IL-2 and gentamicin, plus 10 ug/ml peptides. The study compared SARS-CoV-2 spike-specific CD4+ TCR repertoires before and after mRNA vaccination in COVID-19 convalescent patients and infection-naive vaccine recipients. Altogether, nine to ten COVID-19 convalescent patients and a few SARS-CoV-2-naive healthy vaccine recipients made up the full study. The Oncomine TCR Beta short-read assay on an Illumina iSeq 100 was used to sequence cultures from other donors in the study.

After 10 to 11 days of culture, CD4+ T cells were isolated with the EasySep CD4+ T cell isolation kit. Each participant got two doses of an mRNA SARS-CoV-2 vaccine, either BNT162b2 or mRNA-1273. Healthy vaccine recipients had no prior SARS-CoV-2 infection, confirmed by negative nucleocapsid antibodies before and after vaccination. On days 3 and 7, half of the culture medium was replaced with fresh IL-2-containing medium. Each peptide stimulation condition was cultured in triplicate wells unless otherwise noted. Using Ficoll-Paque Plus gradient centrifugation, PBMC were separated from whole blood and then either used fresh or cryopreserved at -140C. The QIAamp micro DNA kit was used to extract genomic DNA from the cultured CD4+ T cells. Broad study findings and their caveats: The study was limited by a small number of convalescent patients, and early post-infection timepoints were lacking. Clones induced by infection and clones induced by vaccination both contracted markedly at late timepoints after vaccination, which fits with T cell responses waning over time. In healthy vaccine recipients, vaccine-induced clones were almost all SARS-CoV-2 mono-reactive, with only 1 of 255 cross-reactive with common cold coronaviruses.

Preparation of the library involved the immunoSEQ multiplex PCR assay. DNA from the CD4+ T cells that had been cultured and isolated underwent TCR beta CDR3 sequencing. The source study handled its data this way. Non-productive TCR sequences were removed, reads were trimmed to the CDR3 region, and CDR3s of at least 7 amino acids were retained. Antigen-specific clonotypes were identified with the MANAFEST web app by comparing expansion in peptide wells against reference cultures. To be called positive, a clone needed expansion at FDR<0.05 compared with the reference and with all other wells, an odds ratio greater than 5, and a frequency greater than 0.1% in two replicate wells. Clonotypes significantly expanded in SARS-CoV-2 spike wells and in at least one common cold coronavirus spike condition were defined as cross-reactive. Levenshtein distance calculated with the stringdist R package was used to assess CDR3 similarity, and unrooted trees were constructed with ape in R 3.6.1. TCRdb stores this immuneACCESS table with in-frame sequences only. Part of the clones is absent; in the studies checked, under half of the shortfall reflects unresolved V genes, and no reason is known for the rest. The V and J calls and clone size were taken over from that table, and D and trimming were inferred from the DNA. For this sample there are 45,000 to 55,000 clones; around 70% appear just once. The ten largest make up 7% of the sample.

Trimming at the junction amounts to 0 bases on V and 1 base on J, and the germline ends lie 9 bases apart. As encoded in the germline V gene, CDR1 is MNHNS while CDR2 is SASEGT. The CDR3 goes from the cysteine to the phenylalanine over 15 residues. Of the read, only the CDR3 DNA is kept; its 45 bases are in frame from base 1. The sequencing here drew on CD4+ T cells from PBMCs cultured without peptide, taken after COVID-19 vaccination. The clonotype originates from a human donor who received a COVID-19 vaccine. This sequence uses TRBV6-1 and TRBJ1-2; there is no confident call for the D gene. The DNA sequence is given as TGTGCCAGCAGTGAAGCGGATTACTATAACTATGGCTACACCTTC. Protein translation: CASSEADYYNYGYTF.